These T cell receptor beta chains were read from a single sample in a study of blood T cell repertoires in COVID-19. This table comes from immunoSEQ multiplex PCR, and its TCRdb copy is limited to in-frame clones, with some not included. Among some 200,000 clones listed, roughly nine tenths were seen once. Sequencing was performed on peripheral blood. These TCRs come from a woman in her sixties or seventies with acute or convalescent COVID-19. Each CDR3 is given with its conserved first and last residue. D genes are given only for firm matches. Clone size is stated in some rows and not others, as once, few, many or a class when expanded.

>NA|TRBJ2-7|TRBV6-1|NA
CASSEGGLAKYEQYF
TGTGCCAGCAGTGAAGGCGGTCTAGCTAAATACGAGCAGTACTTC
>NA|TRBJ1-1|TRBV5-1|few
CASSLEGVWEAFF
TGCGCCAGCAGCTTGGAAGGGGTGTGGGAAGCTTTCTTT
>TRBD1|TRBJ2-3|TRBV9|NA
CASSEFDRAPGADTQYF
TGTGCCAGCAGCGAGTTTGACAGGGCCCCCGGGGCAGATACGCAGTATTTT
>TRBD2|TRBJ2-3|TRBV5-5|NA
CASSLSPSGRTDTQYF
TGTGCCAGCAGCTTGTCCCCTAGCGGGAGAACAGATACGCAGTATTTT
>TRBD1|TRBJ2-2|TRBV19|NA
CASRKTGMTGELFF
TGTGCCAGTAGAAAGACAGGGATGACCGGGGAGCTGTTTTTT
>TRBD2|TRBJ2-5|TRBV28|few
CASSLGREGRKTQYF
TGTGCCAGCAGTTTGGGTCGGGAGGGCCGTAAGACCCAGTACTTC
>TRBD1|TRBJ1-2|TRBV28|NA
CASSSGQGKDYGYTF
TGTGCCAGCAGTTCTGGACAGGGTAAGGACTATGGCTACACCTTC
>NA|TRBJ1-1|TRBV25-1|NA
CASSAVTEAFF
TGTGCCAGCAGTGCCGTAACTGAAGCTTTCTTT
>TRBD2|TRBJ2-1|TRBV6-5|NA
CASSYPTSTNEQFF
TGTGCCAGCAGTTACCCGACTAGCACGAATGAGCAGTTCTTC
>NA|TRBJ1-4|TRBV9|NA
CASSVSDINEKLFF
TGTGCCAGCAGCGTTTCGGACATTAATGAAAAACTGTTTTTT
>NA|TRBJ1-6|TRBV5-4|NA
CASSLGPLQNSPLHF
TGTGCCAGCAGCTTGGGTCCCTTACAAAATTCACCCCTCCACTTT
>NA|TRBJ2-5|TRBV19|NA
CASSIDPAGQETQYF
TGTGCCAGTAGTATAGATCCCGCCGGGCAAGAGACCCAGTACTTC
>TRBD2|TRBJ2-5|TRBV7-3|NA
CASSLTGSGRSETQYF
TGTGCCAGCAGCTTAACGGGTAGCGGGAGATCAGAGACCCAGTACTTC
>NA|TRBJ2-7|TRBV5-1|NA
CASSPQGNEQYF
TGCGCCAGCAGCCCACAGGGCAACGAGCAGTACTTC
>NA|TRBJ2-7|TRBV6-5|NA
CASGSGVAYEQYF
TGTGCCAGTGGGTCCGGGGTCGCCTACGAGCAGTACTTC
>TRBD1|TRBJ1-2|TRBV18|once
CASSPLGQFYGYTF
TGTGCCAGCTCACCACTGGGACAGTTCTATGGCTACACCTTC
>NA|TRBJ2-3|TRBV5-1|NA
CASSFRRGSGTDTQYF
TGCGCCAGCAGCTTCCGGCGAGGGTCCGGCACAGATACGCAGTATTTT
>TRBD2|TRBJ2-1|TRBV10-1|NA
CASSELSGDYNEQFF
TGCGCCAGCAGTGAGCTCAGCGGGGACTACAATGAGCAGTTCTTC